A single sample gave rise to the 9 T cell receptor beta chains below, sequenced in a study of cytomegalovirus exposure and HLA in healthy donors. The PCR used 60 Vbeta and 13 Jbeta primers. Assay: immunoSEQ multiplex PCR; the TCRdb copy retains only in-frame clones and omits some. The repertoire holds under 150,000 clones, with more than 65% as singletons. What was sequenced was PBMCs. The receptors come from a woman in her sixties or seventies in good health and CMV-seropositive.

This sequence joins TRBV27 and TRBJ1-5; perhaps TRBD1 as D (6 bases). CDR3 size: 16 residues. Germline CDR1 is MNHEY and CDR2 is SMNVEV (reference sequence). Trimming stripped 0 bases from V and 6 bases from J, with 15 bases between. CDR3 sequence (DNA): TGTGCCAGCAGTTTATCGATAGGGGGGGCAGCTCAGCCCCAGCATTTT. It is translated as CASSLSIGGAAQPQHF.

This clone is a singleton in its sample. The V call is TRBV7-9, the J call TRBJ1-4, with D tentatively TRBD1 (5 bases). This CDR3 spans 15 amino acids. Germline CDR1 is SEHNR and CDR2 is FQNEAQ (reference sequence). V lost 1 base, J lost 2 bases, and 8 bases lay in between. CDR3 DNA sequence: TGTGCCAGCAGCTTAGAGGGGCGGACTAATGAAAAACTGTTTTTT. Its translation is CASSLEGRTNEKLFF. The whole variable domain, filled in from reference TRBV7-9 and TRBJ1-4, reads DTGVSQNPRHKITKRGQNVTFRCDPISEHNRLYWYRQTLGQGPEFLTYFQNEAQLEKSRLLSDRFSAERPKGSFSTLEIQRTEQGDSAMYLCASSLEGRTNEKLFFGSGTQLSVL.

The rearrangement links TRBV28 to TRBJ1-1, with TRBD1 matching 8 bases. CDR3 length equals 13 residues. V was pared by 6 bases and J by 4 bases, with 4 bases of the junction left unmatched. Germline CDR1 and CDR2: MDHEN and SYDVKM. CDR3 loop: CASRWTGTTEAFF. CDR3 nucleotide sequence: TGTGCCAGCAGGTGGACAGGGACCACTGAAGCTTTCTTT.

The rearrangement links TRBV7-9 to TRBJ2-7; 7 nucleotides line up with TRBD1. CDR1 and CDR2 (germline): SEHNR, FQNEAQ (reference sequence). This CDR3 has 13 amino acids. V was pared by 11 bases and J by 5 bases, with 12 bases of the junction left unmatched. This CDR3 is CAVEGAPFDEQYF. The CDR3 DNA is TGTGCCGTAGAGGGGGCCCCCTTCGACGAGCAGTACTTC.

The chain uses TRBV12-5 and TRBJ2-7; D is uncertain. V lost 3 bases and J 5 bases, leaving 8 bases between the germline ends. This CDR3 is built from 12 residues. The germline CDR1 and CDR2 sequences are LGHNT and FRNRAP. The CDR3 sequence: CASGFHGDEQYF. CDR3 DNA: TGTGCTAGTGGTTTCCACGGAGACGAGCAGTACTTC. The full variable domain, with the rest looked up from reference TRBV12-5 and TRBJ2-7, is DARVTQTPRHKVTEMGQEVTMRCQPILGHNTVFWYRQTMMQGLELLAYFRNRAPLDDSGMPKDRFSAEMPDATLATLKIQPSEPRDSAVYFCASGFHGDEQYFGPGTRLTVT.

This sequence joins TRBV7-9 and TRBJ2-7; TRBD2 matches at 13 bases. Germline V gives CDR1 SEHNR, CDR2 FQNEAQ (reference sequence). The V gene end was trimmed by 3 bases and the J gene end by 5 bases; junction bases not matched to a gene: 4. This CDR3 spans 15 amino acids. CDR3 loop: CASSLGLAGYDEQYF. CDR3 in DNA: TGTGCCAGCAGCTTGGGACTAGCGGGGTACGACGAGCAGTACTTC.

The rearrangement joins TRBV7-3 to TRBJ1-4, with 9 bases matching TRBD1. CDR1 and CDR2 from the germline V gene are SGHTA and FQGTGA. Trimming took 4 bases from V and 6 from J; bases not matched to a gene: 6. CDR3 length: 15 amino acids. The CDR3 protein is CASSSGTGLDEKLFF. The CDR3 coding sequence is TGTGCCAGCAGCTCCGGGACAGGGTTGGATGAAAAACTGTTTTTT.

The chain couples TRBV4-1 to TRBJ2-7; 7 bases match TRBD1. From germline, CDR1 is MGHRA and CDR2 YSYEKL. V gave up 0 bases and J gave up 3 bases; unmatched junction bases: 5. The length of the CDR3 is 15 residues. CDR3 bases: TGCGCCAGCAGCCAAGATGTACAGGGGATCTACGAGCAGTACTTC. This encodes CASSQDVQGIYEQYF.

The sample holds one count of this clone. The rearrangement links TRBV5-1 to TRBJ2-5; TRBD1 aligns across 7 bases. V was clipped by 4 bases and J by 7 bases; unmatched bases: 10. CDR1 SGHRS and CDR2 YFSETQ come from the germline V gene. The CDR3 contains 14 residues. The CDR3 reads CASSPEQGIGTQYF. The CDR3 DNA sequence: TGCGCCAGCAGCCCCGAACAGGGGATTGGGACCCAGTACTTC.